Listed below are T cell receptor beta chains from one sample, sequenced in a study of T cell repertoires in cytomegalovirus infection. TCRdb re-called the reads with MiXCR, one entry per CDR3 protein. The sample contains about 400,000 distinct CDR3 sequences, around 18% of which appear only once. The sequenced sample was PBMCs. The receptors here all came from a human donor in good health (CMV status not recorded). Some clones in this sample may be carry-over from other donors' samples. Both conserved end residues are part of each CDR3. The D gene is left open where the match is weak. Size values are once, few and many counts, or a class for expanded clones, and some rows have none.

DNA	CDR3	V	J	size	D
TGTGCCAGCAGAAAACGATTACTAGCGGGATACAATGAGCAGTTCTTC	CASRKRLLAGYNEQFF	TRBV28	TRBJ2-1	-	TRBD2
TGTGCCAGCAGCCTACGCGGCGGGGGGGCTGAGGAGCAGTACTTC	CASSLRGGGAEEQYF	TRBV7-9	TRBJ2-7	few	TRBD2
TGTGCCAGCAGCGTCAGGGGTCGGGGAGAGACCCAGTACTTC	CASSVRGRGETQYF	TRBV7-9	TRBJ2-5	few	-
TGTGCCAGCAGCCCCCAACCGGGACAAAGTACTAATCAGCCCCAGCATTTT	CASSPQPGQSTNQPQHF	TRBV7-6	TRBJ1-5	many	-
TGTGCCAGCTCACCAGCAATGGATGAAAAACTGTTTTTT	CASSPAMDEKLFF	TRBV18	TRBJ1-4	-	-
TGCAGCGTAGCTAGAAGACTAGCGGACGAGACCCAGTACTTC	CSVARRLADETQYF	TRBV29-1	TRBJ2-5	-	TRBD2
TGTGCCAGCAGCTCCTTCGTACCCTACGAGCAGTACTTC	CASSSFVPYEQYF	TRBV14	TRBJ2-7	few	-
TGTGCCAGCAGCGAGACAGGGGTTTTCGTCACTGAAGCTTTCTTT	CASSETGVFVTEAFF	TRBV12-3/TRBV12-4	TRBJ1-1	-	TRBD1
TGTGCCAGCAGTTACTCTCGTCGCGGGACCACTTCCCACGAGCAGTACTTC	CASSYSRRGTTSHEQYF	TRBV6-2/TRBV6-3	TRBJ2-7	-	-
TGTGCCAGCAGCTTAGCGTTTTCAGGGGTGCGGGGTCAGCCCCAGCATTTT	CASSLAFSGVRGQPQHF	TRBV7-8	TRBJ1-5	few	-
TGCAGTGCGCCGTCTTTTGCGGGAGATAAGGCCAATGAGCAGTTCTTC	CSAPSFAGDKANEQFF	TRBV20-1	TRBJ2-1	-	TRBD2
TGCAGTGCTCACGGGACTAGCGGGGGTGGTGGTGAGACCCAGTACTTC	CSAHGTSGGGGETQYF	TRBV20-1	TRBJ2-5	few	TRBD2
TGCGCCAGCAGTGAGGGTGGGGGAAATGAGCAGTTCTTC	CASSEGGGNEQFF	TRBV10-2	TRBJ2-1	-	-
TGTGCCAGCACCCTAGCGGGAGGATCCGAGCAGTACTTC	CASTLAGGSEQYF	TRBV3-1	TRBJ2-7	-	TRBD2
TGTGCCTGGAGTCCGTCGGGAGAATATTACAATGAGCAGTTCTTC	CAWSPSGEYYNEQFF	TRBV30	TRBJ2-1	once	-
TGTGCCAGTAACCCGGGGCCGCATTACAAAGGCAATGAGCAGTTCTTC	CASNPGPHYKGNEQFF	TRBV5-4	TRBJ2-1	few	-
TGTGCCAGCAGCTCTCAGCTGTCCCCCAGTTACGAGCAGTACTTC	CASSSQLSPSYEQYF	TRBV7-2	TRBJ2-7	many	-
TGTGCCAGCAGCCGGGGAGGGGCGGATAATTCACCCCTCCACTTT	CASSRGGADNSPLHF	TRBV5-4	TRBJ1-6	-	-
TGTGCTAGGAGGACAGGGAATTATGGCTACACCTTC	CARRTGNYGYTF	TRBV12-5	TRBJ1-2	many	TRBD1
TGTGCCAGCAGTTGGGACCCCGGCGGAGGGAATAATTCACCCCTCCACTTT	CASSWDPGGGNNSPLHF	TRBV6-1	TRBJ1-6	few	-
TGTGCCAGCAGCCCCCGGACAGGACTGAATGGCTACACCTTC	CASSPRTGLNGYTF	TRBV7-2	TRBJ1-2	many	TRBD1
TGTGCCAGTATGCCGACCTCAGGGATGAACACTGAAGCTTTCTTT	CASMPTSGMNTEAFF	TRBV7-8	TRBJ1-1	few	-
TGTGCCAGCAGTGTGCGAAGCGGGAACACTGAAGCTTTCTTT	CASSVRSGNTEAFF	TRBV2	TRBJ1-1	many	-
TGTGCCAGCAGCCCTCAGGGGGCTAGAGAGACCCAGTACTTC	CASSPQGARETQYF	TRBV5-4	TRBJ2-5	-	TRBD1
TGCGCCAGCAGTTTCGGGACAGGGAACACTGAAGCTTTCTTT	CASSFGTGNTEAFF	TRBV5-1	TRBJ1-1	-	TRBD1
TGTGCCAGCAGTGAGGTGTTTCAGCCCCAGCATTTT	CASSEVFQPQHF	TRBV2	TRBJ1-5	-	-
TGTGCCTGGAGTGTTGGTCTAGAAGGTTCACCCCTCCACTTT	CAWSVGLEGSPLHF	TRBV30	TRBJ1-6	-	-